The entry below describes one T cell receptor (beta chain). These data are taken from a study of blood T cell repertoires in COVID-19. Study-wide context: Samples of COVID-19 (acute and convalescent) were obtained from the United States, Italy and Spain.

Sequencing used immunoSEQ multiplex PCR; TCRdb keeps in-frame clones, though not all of them. The sample has some 370,000 clones, nearly 90% seen once; the top ten hold 6% to 7.5%. The sequencing sample was made of peripheral blood. The sequence was obtained from a man between 18 and 29 years old with active or convalescent COVID-19.

The CDR3, as DNA: TGCGCCAGCAGCCAACCCCGGGACAGGGTCGGCTACACCTTC. This sequence encodes CASSQPRDRVGYTF. The chain links TRBV4-1 to TRBJ1-2; TRBD1 agrees at 9 bases. Germline loops: CDR1 MGHRA, CDR2 YSYEKL. The V and J ends lost 2 bases and 8 bases, in that order; junction bases with no gene match: 6. The CDR3 is 14 residues long.